The text below deals with one T cell receptor (beta chain). Participants were placed into cohorts based on the clinical history they reported. The sample is drawn from a study of blood T cell repertoires in COVID-19. Only in-frame clones appear in the TCRdb table, and some are missing; sequencing was by immunoSEQ multiplex PCR. This table has around 280,000 clones, about 83% appearing once. V was trimmed by 1 base and J by 0 bases, leaving 8 bases between them. From germline, CDR1 is SGHTA and CDR2 FQGNSA. The CDR3 totals 15 residues. The gene calls are TRBV7-2 and TRBJ2-3; a possible D gene is TRBD1 (5 bases). This clonotype was obtained from a middle-aged woman who had recovered from COVID-19. The sample was PBMCs or T cells enriched from blood (not recorded which). CDR3 loop: CASSLESGSTDTQYF. The DNA for the CDR3 is TGTGCCAGCAGCTTAGAGTCAGGGAGCACAGATACGCAGTATTTT.